This record covers a single T cell receptor (beta chain). This record comes from a study of T-cell memory formation after mild COVID-19. Overall study context: Clustering of TCRs was largely donor specific.

TCRdb itself ran the 5' RACE reads through MiXCR, one entry per CDR3 protein. The sample lists approximately 400,000 distinct CDR3 sequences; roughly 24% were seen once. The CDR3 contains 15 residues. Looked up from germline, CDR1 is SNHLY and CDR2 is FYNNEI. Trimming removed 2 bases from V and 0 bases from J, with 9 bases in between. Input material: PBMCs or a T cell subset sorted from them (not recorded which). The origin of this receptor is an adult woman who had mild COVID-19 (a few samples of this study predate the infection). Cell type and time point are not known. The chain couples TRBV2 to TRBJ2-3; D unclear. The CDR3 bases are TGTGCCAGCAGTGAATGGGCTAGGAGCACAGATACGCAGTATTTT. Translation: CASSEWARSTDTQYF.